This T cell receptor (beta chain) comes out of a study of identical twins (TCRdb year 2016). Concerning the study at large: To test whether fetal clonotypes persist, the study used deep sequencing on TCR alpha and beta repertoires from monozygotic twins, unrelated adults of various ages, and cord blood. To rule out contamination, the twin experiments were replicated at different times with different library preparation protocols.

Study-wide findings and limitations: Because the same donors could not be followed over many years, conclusions were based on cross-sectional statistical analysis. Fewer insertions were carried by abundant cord blood beta clonotypes, a similar but weaker trend appeared in young adult naive repertoires, and no such trend appeared in memory repertoires. Invariant T cells such as MAIT and iNKT could partly confound zero-insertion analyses, although diverse VJ usage argued against such confounding for most clonotypes. A weaker excess of twin sharing was found in beta out-of-frame sequences because the signal-to-noise ratio was lowered by fewer shared sequences. In monozygotic twins, recombination models systematically underestimated out-of-frame TCR alpha sharing, but the models matched the sharing seen between unrelated individuals. Out-of-frame TCR alpha sequences shared between twins showed an excess of low generation-probability sequences compared with coincidental sharing between unrelated individuals.

All donors were healthy Caucasians. The researchers also sequenced three unrelated adults who were not twins: a male aged 18 to 30, a male aged 50 to 60, and a female aged 50 to 60. Miltenyi CD45RO+ enrichment and human naive T-cell isolation kits were used to isolate memory (CD45RO+) and naive T cells from PBMC. About this clonotype: This clone's antigen is unknown. Base-call qualities are not available, and no considerably larger clone is one nucleotide away.

Preparation of the library involved 5' RACE. Sequencing was carried out with an Illumina HiSeq 2000. Template switching added a universal primer binding site, and the final cDNA carried a unique molecular identifier that allowed TCR cDNA molecules to be counted accurately. Specific primers in the conserved constant-segment region were used to synthesize first-strand cDNA for TCR alpha and beta chains. To control for contamination, each cDNA library was double barcoded with a SMART-Mk sample barcode plus Illumina barcodes. TruSeq adapter sequences, together with Illumina sample barcodes, were added in two successive PCR steps. The Illumina HiSeq platform was used with custom primers to sequence TCR alpha and beta cDNA libraries. On the authors' methods: MiGEC processed the raw reads to extract unique molecular identifiers, while MiXCR was used to determine the CDR3 positions. Recombination models were inferred per individual with the repgenHMM and IGoR tools using an EM algorithm. Shared clonotypes were analyzed with the tcR package in R, and sharing was normalized by the product of cloneset sizes. To study raw recombination free of thymic and clonal selection effects, out-of-frame nonproductive sequences were analyzed. The raw public data were reprocessed by TCRdb itself: fastp quality trimming at Q25, MiXCR clonotype calling, in-frame beta chains only. When rows share a CDR3 protein, they turn into one entry using the most common DNA and genes. TCRdb, rather than the study authors, made the V and J calls. The table for this sample lists approximately 410,000 distinct CDR3 sequences; approximately 17% of them were counted only once. Less than 15% of the sample is in the top ten clones.

The germline V gene (reference sequence) gives CDR1 as WNHNN and CDR2 as SYGVQD. The CDR3 sequence holds 12 residues, the cysteine and phenylalanine included. CDR3 DNA only is kept here, 36 bases in frame from base 1. V is reduced by 3 bases and J by 5 bases, leaving a spacing of 7 bases between them. The specimen sequenced was naive T cells sorted from blood. This sample's cell subset or site label indicates: cells isolated with a human naive T-cell isolation kit. The V and J genes are TRBV10-1 and TRBJ2-5, with the identity of the D gene unclear. The sequence was collected from a man aged 50 or older in good health. The encoded CDR3 is CASSESWETQYF. The nucleotides read TGCGCCAGCAGTGAAAGTTGGGAGACCCAGTACTTC.